One and the same sample provided the 32 T cell receptor beta chains below, sequenced in a study of blood T cell repertoires in COVID-19. Generated by immunoSEQ multiplex PCR, the TCRdb table keeps only in-frame clones and is missing some. The sample holds roughly 300,000 clones; 85% to 90% are singletons and the top ten take approximately 12%. The sequenced sample was peripheral blood. The receptors come from a woman younger than 45 with COVID-19, enrolled during active disease.

This chain joins TRBV5-1 and TRBJ1-2; TRBD1 matches at 10 bases. The germline V gene encodes CDR1 SGHRS and CDR2 YFSETQ. With 4 bases clipped from V and 8 bases from J, the junction kept 8 bases outside the gene matches. The CDR3 is 14 residues long. The CDR3 coding sequence is TGCGCCAGCAGCCATGCGGACAGGGGGGGAGGCTACACCTTC. It yields the protein CASSHADRGGGYTF.

This chain links TRBV28 with TRBJ1-2; TRBD1 agrees at 7 bases. With V trimmed by 8 bases and J by 7 bases, 10 bases remained unmatched. The CDR3 spans 13 residues. Per the germline V gene, CDR1 is MDHEN and CDR2 is SYDVKM. CDR3 DNA sequence: TGTGCCAGCTTGAAGGGGGCTTCGTTTGGCTACACCTTC. Translating it yields CASLKGASFGYTF.

The chain combines TRBV4-1 with TRBJ2-5, with D maybe TRBD2 (6 bases). Trimming removed 2 bases at V and 2 bases at J, with 12 bases between. Per the germline V gene, CDR1 is MGHRA and CDR2 is YSYEKL. CDR3 length: 15 residues. Here the CDR3 DNA reads TGCGCCAGCAGCCAACGCCGTGGAGGGCAAGAGACCCAGTACTTC. Translated: CASSQRRGGQETQYF.

This chain joins TRBV14 and TRBJ1-2, with D possibly TRBD1 on 6 matching bases. Trimming took off 0 bases at V and 9 bases at J, with 20 bases between the two ends. Germline V gene sequence: CDR1 SGHDN, CDR2 FVKESK. This CDR3 comprises 16 residues. CDR3 amino acids: CASSQEAAGAGASYTF. In DNA form, the CDR3 reads TGTGCCAGCAGCCAAGAGGCGGCAGGGGCAGGGGCTAGCTACACCTTC.

This clone was recorded only once. The rearrangement links TRBV4-2 to TRBJ2-5, with 7 bases aligning to TRBD2. With 4 bases clipped from V and 5 bases from J, the junction kept 7 bases outside the gene matches. CDR3 length: 14 amino acids. The V gene's germline CDR1 is LGHNA and CDR2 YNFKEQ. CDR3: CASSLLSGAETQYF. The CDR3 DNA sequence: TGTGCCAGCAGCCTCTTGAGCGGGGCGGAGACCCAGTACTTC.

This rearrangement joins TRBV7-2 to TRBJ1-4; D not certain. Trimming left V 8 bases short and J 7 bases short, with 14 bases between. The CDR3 totals 13 residues. Germline assignment: CDR1 SGHTA and CDR2 FQGNSA. DNA for the CDR3: TGTGCCAGCTTAGGAGGACGTGGTGAAAAACTGTTTTTT. Encoded protein: CASLGGRGEKLFF.

The chain employs TRBV11-2 and TRBJ1-3; TRBD1 agrees at 7 bases. After removal of 1 base from V and 6 bases from J, the junction contained 3 bases not matched to a gene. Germline assignment: CDR1 SGHAT and CDR2 FQNNGV. The CDR3 is made up of 14 amino acids. CDR3 sequence (DNA): TGTGCCAGCAGCTTAGGGGGACAGAAAAACACCATATATTTT. This sequence encodes CASSLGGQKNTIYF.

V and J are TRBV5-5 and TRBJ2-1, with TRBD1 matching 9 bases. The CDR3 runs to 15 residues. The junction had 7 bases not matched to a gene; V was cut back by 2 bases and J by 7 bases. The germline gives CDR1 SGHKS, CDR2 YYEKEE (reference sequence). The CDR3 DNA reads TGTGCCAGCAGCTTTTTCGGGACAGGGAGTAATGAGCAGTTCTTC. Translating it yields CASSFFGTGSNEQFF.

The chain has TRBV4-1 and TRBJ1-5, with 7 bases identical to TRBD1. CDR1 and CDR2 from the germline V gene are MGHRA and YSYEKL. This CDR3 has 15 residues. The V segment lost 3 bases and the J segment 5 bases; nucleotides outside the gene matches: 7. CDR3 amino acids: CASSQTDRAHQPQHF. The CDR3 nucleotides read TGCGCCAGCAGCCAGACTGACAGGGCGCATCAGCCCCAGCATTTT.

This clone was seen a handful of times. The chain carries TRBV2 and TRBJ2-2; D is undetermined. V was trimmed by 11 bases and J by 1 base, leaving 11 bases between them. Germline lookup yields CDR1 SNHLY and CDR2 FYNNEI. The CDR3 runs 13 residues. The CDR3 region is CAGRRENTGELFF. The CDR3 coding sequence is TGTGCCGGGCGACGAGAGAACACCGGGGAGCTGTTTTTT.

The chain couples TRBV18 to TRBJ1-4; D perhaps matches TRBD1 (5 bases). Germline V gene data show CDR1 as KGHSH and CDR2 as LQKENI. V lost 3 bases to trimming and J lost 1 base, with 12 bases between them. The CDR3 is 16 residues long. CDR3 in DNA: TGTGCCAGCTCACCTGTCCAGGGTGGAACTAATGAAAAACTGTTTTTT. This gives the protein CASSPVQGGTNEKLFF.

The chain couples TRBV28 to TRBJ1-5; no definite D call. The V and J ends lost 7 bases and 1 base respectively, with 8 bases between them. CDR1 and CDR2 (germline): MDHEN, SYDVKM. The CDR3 consists of 13 residues. CDR3 DNA: TGTGCCAGCACGACTTTCAGCAATCAGCCCCAGCATTTT. Its protein product is CASTTFSNQPQHF.

The rearrangement uses TRBV18 and TRBJ2-4; TRBD1 agrees at 8 bases. Germline CDR1 is KGHSH and CDR2 is LQKENI. CDR3 length: 18 residues. Trimming cost V 3 bases and J 0 bases; bases outside gene matches: 10. CDR3 in DNA: TGTGCCAGCTCACCGCGACCACAGGGGGGTCTAGCCAAAAACATTCAGTACTTC. Translated, it gives CASSPRPQGGLAKNIQYF.

J is TRBJ1-5 and V is TRBV19, with TRBD1 matching 9 bases. From germline, CDR1 is LNHDA and CDR2 SQIVND (reference sequence). CDR3 size: 16 residues. V lost 6 bases, J lost 6 bases, and 12 bases stayed unmatched. The CDR3 here is CASRSEGQGRRQPQHF. CDR3 DNA sequence: TGTGCCAGTAGGTCTGAGGGACAGGGCCGTCGTCAGCCCCAGCATTTT.

The V gene is TRBV7-9, the J gene TRBJ2-5, with D uncertain. The V gene lost 5 bases and the J gene lost 5 bases, with 18 bases spanning the gap. This CDR3 region has 15 residues. Germline V lookup: CDR1 SEHNR, CDR2 FQNEAQ (reference sequence). The CDR3 is CASSPGFHEVETQYF. The DNA of the CDR3 is TGTGCCAGCAGCCCTGGCTTTCACGAAGTGGAGACCCAGTACTTC. Based on the CDR3 plus reference TRBV7-9 and TRBJ2-5, the full variable domain is DTGVSQNPRHKITKRGQNVTFRCDPISEHNRLYWYRQTLGQGPEFLTYFQNEAQLEKSRLLSDRFSAERPKGSFSTLEIQRTEQGDSAMYLCASSPGFHEVETQYFGPGTRLLVL.

The chain carries TRBV7-8 and TRBJ1-1; D is unresolved. Per the germline V gene, CDR1 is SGHVS and CDR2 is FQNEAQ. The CDR3 extends over 14 amino acids. Between the trimmed V and J ends, which lost 3 bases and 0 bases, there was a span of 8 bases. CDR3 bases: TGTGCCAGCAGCTTTGAGTTTCTGAACACTGAAGCTTTCTTT. It codes for CASSFEFLNTEAFF.

This clone has more than one count but fewer than ten. The chain links TRBV11-2 to TRBJ2-7; D gene unclear. Trimming stripped 5 bases from V and 4 bases from J, with 12 bases between. The length of the CDR3 is 13 residues. Germline V lookup: CDR1 SGHAT, CDR2 FQNNGV. DNA of the CDR3: TGTGCCAGCAGCATCCCCGGAGTTTACGAGCAGTACTTC. Protein product: CASSIPGVYEQYF.

The genes are TRBV27 and TRBJ1-2, with a possible D match to TRBD1 (6 bases). Trimming stripped 2 bases from V and 2 bases from J, with 9 bases between. Germline assignment: CDR1 MNHEY and CDR2 SMNVEV (reference sequence). CDR3 size: 14 residues. This CDR3 is CASSLGQLNYGYTF. Here the CDR3 DNA reads TGTGCCAGCAGTTTAGGACAGTTAAACTATGGCTACACCTTC.

This clone was detected once. V usage is TRBV20-1 and J usage is TRBJ2-7, with TRBD2 as a possible D gene (6 bases). Germline assignment: CDR1 DFQATT and CDR2 SNEGSKA (reference sequence). The V gene lost 7 bases and the J gene lost 6 bases, with 13 bases spanning the gap. CDR3 length equals 11 residues. The CDR3 protein is CSGLGGSEQYF. CDR3 nucleotide sequence: TGCAGTGGGCTGGGAGGATCCGAGCAGTACTTC.

The chain employs TRBV4-1 and TRBJ2-7; D might be TRBD1 (5 bases). This CDR3 contains 14 residues. CDR1 MGHRA and CDR2 YSYEKL come from the germline V gene. Between the trimmed V and J ends, which lost 4 bases and 0 bases, there was a span of 10 bases. The CDR3 nucleotides are TGCGCCAGCAGCCTAGGGGCGAGCTCCTACGAGCAGTACTTC. The encoded protein is CASSLGASSYEQYF.

This clone turned up a few times. V is TRBV5-1 and J is TRBJ2-1, with TRBD2 matching 10 bases. The CDR3 is 15 residues long. Germline trimming cut 4 bases from V and 11 bases from J; bases unmatched to any gene: 12. Germline-derived CDR1 and CDR2 are SGHRS and YFSETQ. CDR3 in DNA: TGCGCCAGCAGCCCGGGGCTAGCGGGGGTCCCGCAGCAGTTCTTC. It codes for CASSPGLAGVPQQFF.

This clone appeared a single time. The V gene is TRBV24-1, the J gene TRBJ2-7, with D maybe TRBD1 (6 bases). The CDR3 has 13 residues. Trimming removed 5 bases at V and 5 bases at J, with 12 bases between. Germline V CDR1 and CDR2: KGHDR, SFDVKD. The CDR3 sequence is CATSATSGDEQYF. The CDR3 DNA reads as TGTGCCACCAGTGCTACATCAGGGGACGAGCAGTACTTC.

In this sample, this clone turned up a few times. This sequence joins TRBV5-1 and TRBJ2-1; 12 nucleotides agree with TRBD2. The CDR3 runs 15 residues. J lost 8 bases, V lost 0 bases, and 3 bases had no gene match. CDR1 is SGHRS and CDR2 is YFSETQ in the germline V gene. CDR3 residues: CASSLASGGVDEQFF. The CDR3, as DNA: TGCGCCAGCAGCTTGGCTAGCGGGGGGGTGGATGAGCAGTTCTTC.

This sequence joins TRBV7-8 and TRBJ1-6, with D perhaps TRBD1 (6 bases). Germline CDR1 and CDR2: SGHVS and FQNEAQ. V was clipped by 5 bases and J by 5 bases, with 10 bases between them. This CDR3 comprises 14 residues. The chain's CDR3 is CASSDWTDNSPLHF. In DNA, the CDR3 is TGTGCCAGCAGCGATTGGACAGATAATTCACCCCTCCACTTT. Filled out from reference TRBV7-8 and TRBJ1-6, the complete variable domain reads GAGVSQSPRYKVAKRGQDVALRCDPISGHVSLFWYQQALGQGPEFLTYFQNEAQLDKSGLPSDRFFAERPEGSVSTLKIQRTQQEDSAVYLCASSDWTDNSPLHFGNGTRLTVT.

This sequence joins TRBV13 and TRBJ1-1; D may be TRBD1 (5 bases). The CDR3 spans 14 residues. V was clipped by 5 bases and J by 1 base, with 11 bases between them. Germline values: CDR1 PRHDT, CDR2 FYEKMQ (reference sequence). The CDR3 loop is CASSPVGGNTEAFF. The CDR3 coding sequence is TGTGCCAGCAGCCCGGTCGGGGGGAACACTGAAGCTTTCTTT.

The CDR3 reads CASSFSGPYGYTF. DNA for the CDR3: TGTGCCAGCAGTTTTTCGGGTCCCTATGGCTACACCTTC. This chain connects TRBV27 to TRBJ1-2; no clear D. CDR1 MNHEY and CDR2 SMNVEV come from the germline V gene (reference sequence). Trimming shortened V by 3 bases and J by 4 bases, and 9 bases separated the two germline ends. The CDR3 sequence is 13 residues long.

This clone was recorded a few times. V usage is TRBV7-9 and J usage is TRBJ1-3, with a tentative D call TRBD1 (5 bases). The CDR3 extends over 14 amino acids. V lost 2 bases and J 3 bases, leaving 8 bases between the germline ends. Looked up from germline, CDR1 is SEHNR and CDR2 is FQNEAQ (reference sequence). CDR3: CASSLQGGGNTIYF. CDR3 in DNA: TGTGCCAGCAGCTTACAGGGTGGTGGAAACACCATATATTTT.

The chain is built from TRBV20-1 and TRBJ2-3, with D unresolved. The CDR3 runs to 12 residues. The germline CDR1 and CDR2 sequences are DFQATT and SNEGSKA (reference sequence). Trimming removed 3 bases at V and 2 bases at J, with 6 bases between. This CDR3 is CSASTDTDTQYF. The CDR3 DNA is TGCAGTGCTAGTACAGACACAGATACGCAGTATTTT.

The V gene is TRBV27, the J gene TRBJ2-7; perhaps TRBD1 as D (5 bases). Germline V gene sequence: CDR1 MNHEY, CDR2 SMNVEV (reference sequence). This CDR3 region has 13 residues. Between the trimmed V and J ends, which lost 3 bases and 3 bases, there was a span of 9 bases. The CDR3 coding sequence is TGTGCCAGCAGTTTCCAGGGTGGCTACGAGCAGTACTTC. This encodes CASSFQGGYEQYF.

This chain joins TRBV5-4 and TRBJ2-3; D gene ambiguous. The V end lost 3 bases, the J end lost 5 bases, and 16 bases lay between the germline ends. Germline V lookup: CDR1 SGHNT, CDR2 YYREEE (reference sequence). The CDR3 length is 15 residues. The CDR3 protein is CASSYSTGSGDTQYF. For the CDR3, the DNA is TGTGCCAGCAGCTATTCGACTGGGTCTGGAGATACGCAGTATTTT.

J is TRBJ2-7 and V is TRBV5-1; possible D gene TRBD2, 5 bases. This CDR3 is 14 amino acids long. CDR1 is SGHRS, CDR2 YFSETQ, per germline. V was trimmed by 3 bases and J by 3 bases, leaving 13 bases between them. The CDR3 reads CASSYSSAGYEQYF. As DNA, the CDR3 is TGCGCCAGCAGCTATTCTAGTGCGGGCTACGAGCAGTACTTC. Combining the CDR3 with reference TRBV5-1 and TRBJ2-7 gives the whole variable domain KAGVTQTPRYLIKTRGQQVTLSCSPISGHRSVSWYQQTPGQGLQFLFEYFSETQRNKGNFPGRFSGRQFSNSRSEMNVSTLELGDSALYLCASSYSSAGYEQYFGPGTRLTVT.

This clone was counted once. The chain couples TRBV24-1 to TRBJ1-4, with 7 bases aligning to TRBD1. The CDR3 is 16 residues long. V dropped 5 bases and J dropped 6; count of bases not matched to a gene: 11. Germline CDR1 KGHDR, CDR2 SFDVKD. For the CDR3, the DNA is TGTGCCACCAGTGCCCCACAAGACAGGGCAGATGAAAAACTGTTTTTT. Its protein product is CATSAPQDRADEKLFF.